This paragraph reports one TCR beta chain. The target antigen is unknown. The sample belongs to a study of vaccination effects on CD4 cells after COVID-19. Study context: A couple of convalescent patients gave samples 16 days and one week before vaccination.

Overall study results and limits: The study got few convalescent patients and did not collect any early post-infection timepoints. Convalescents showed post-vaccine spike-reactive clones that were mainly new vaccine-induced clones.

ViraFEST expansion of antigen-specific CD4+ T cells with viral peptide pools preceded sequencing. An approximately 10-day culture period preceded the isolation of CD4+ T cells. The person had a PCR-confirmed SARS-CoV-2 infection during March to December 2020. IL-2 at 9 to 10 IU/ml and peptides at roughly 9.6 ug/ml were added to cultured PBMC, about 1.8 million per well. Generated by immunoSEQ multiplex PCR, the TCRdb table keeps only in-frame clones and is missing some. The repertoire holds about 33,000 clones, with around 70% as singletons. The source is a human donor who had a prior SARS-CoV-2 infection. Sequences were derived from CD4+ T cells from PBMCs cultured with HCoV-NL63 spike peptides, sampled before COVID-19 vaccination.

In nucleotides, the CDR3 is TGTGCCAGCAGCTCCCAAGCGGGAGTCGTCACAGATACGCAGTATTTT. This sequence encodes CASSSQAGVVTDTQYF. V usage is TRBV4-2 and J usage is TRBJ2-3; TRBD2 aligns across 8 bases. The CDR3 covers 16 residues. The V gene end was trimmed by 5 bases and the J gene end by 2 bases; junction bases not matched to a gene: 9. Germline CDR1 and CDR2: LGHNA and YNFKEQ.